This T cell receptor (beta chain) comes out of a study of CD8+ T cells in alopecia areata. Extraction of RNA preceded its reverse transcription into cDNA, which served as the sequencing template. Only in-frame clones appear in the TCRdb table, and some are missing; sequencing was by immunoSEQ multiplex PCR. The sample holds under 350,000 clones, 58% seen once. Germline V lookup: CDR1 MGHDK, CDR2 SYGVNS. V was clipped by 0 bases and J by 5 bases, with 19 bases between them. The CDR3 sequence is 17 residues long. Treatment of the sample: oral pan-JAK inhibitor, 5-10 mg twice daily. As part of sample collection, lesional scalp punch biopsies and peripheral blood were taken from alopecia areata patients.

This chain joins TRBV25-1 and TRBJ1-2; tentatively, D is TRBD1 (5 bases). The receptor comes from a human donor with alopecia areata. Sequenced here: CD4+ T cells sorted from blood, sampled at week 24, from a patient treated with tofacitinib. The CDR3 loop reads CASSEYWTSSGGYGYTF. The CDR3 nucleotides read TGTGCCAGCAGTGAATATTGGACATCGTCGGGTGGATATGGCTACACCTTC.